These T cell receptor beta chains were read from a single sample in a study of beta chain features in type 1 diabetes. Produced via immunoSEQ multiplex PCR; TCRdb's table is partial and in-frame only. The data hold around 300,000 clones, with under 8.5% observed a single time. The source material was central memory CD4+ T cells from blood. These receptors were obtained from a young woman in good health. CDR3s include the opening cysteine and the closing phenylalanine or tryptophan. D genes are given only for firm matches. Clone size is shown for a subset of rows, as once, few, many or a class of expanded clone.

TRBV5-4	TRBJ2-3	-	-	TGTGCCAGCAGCTTGCAGGGCCTCACAGATACGCAGTATTTT	CASSLQGLTDTQYF
TRBV15	TRBJ2-3	-	few	TGTGCCACCAGCAGAGATCTCTTTTCAGATACGCAGTATTTT	CATSRDLFSDTQYF
TRBV4-1	TRBJ1-2	-	-	TGCGCCAGCAGCCCGCCGGGGACCTTGAACTATGGCTACACCTTC	CASSPPGTLNYGYTF
TRBV7-9	TRBJ2-3	TRBD2	-	TGTGCCAGCAGCCGGGAGGGCACAGATACGCAGTATTTT	CASSREGTDTQYF
TRBV14	TRBJ1-1	TRBD1	many	TGTGCCAGCACAACAGGGGCCAGACGGGCTTTCTTT	CASTTGARRAFF
TRBV2	TRBJ2-5	TRBD2	-	TGTGCCAGCAAGACCGTTACTAGCGGGCAAGAGACCCAGTACTTC	CASKTVTSGQETQYF
TRBV9	TRBJ2-3	TRBD2	-	TGTGCCAGCAGCGTAGCACTGACGGGAGGTGGTGATACGCAGTATTTT	CASSVALTGGGDTQYF
TRBV7-3	TRBJ2-3	-	few	TGTGCCAGCAGCTCTTCAGGGGTGCGCACAGATACGCAGTATTTT	CASSSSGVRTDTQYF
TRBV5-1	TRBJ1-2	TRBD1	few	TGCGCCAGCAGCTTCTTACAGGGGGCCGAGGGCTACACCTTC	CASSFLQGAEGYTF
TRBV9	TRBJ2-5	-	few	TGTGCCAGCAGCGTGGACGGCCTAGAGGGGACCCAGTACTTC	CASSVDGLEGTQYF
TRBV7-3	TRBJ2-7	-	-	TGTGCCAGCAGCTCGTTTGGGTCCCTCAGGGGCGAGCAGTACTTC	CASSSFGSLRGEQYF
TRBV6-1	TRBJ2-2	-	few	TGTGCCAGCAGTGACCAGGGGTTGAACACCGGGGAGCTGTTTTTT	CASSDQGLNTGELFF
TRBV7-2	TRBJ2-2	TRBD2	few	TGTGCCAGCAGGGCTCCTAGCGGGGGTGTCGGGGAGCTGTTTTTT	CASRAPSGGVGELFF
TRBV4-2	TRBJ2-5	-	-	TGTGCCAGCAGCCGTGAAGGGGCTATATCAGAGACCCAGTACTTC	CASSREGAISETQYF
TRBV11-2	TRBJ2-2	-	-	TGTGCCAGCAGCATAACGGACAACACCGGGGAGCTGTTTTTT	CASSITDNTGELFF
TRBV5-1	TRBJ2-1	-	-	TGCGCCAGCAGCCTAGGACAGTACAATGAGCAGTTCTTC	CASSLGQYNEQFF
TRBV7-9	TRBJ2-7	TRBD2	-	TGTGCCAGCAGCTTATTGGCGGGAGGGCGGGACTACGAGCAGTACTTC	CASSLLAGGRDYEQYF
TRBV5-4	TRBJ2-3	-	few	TGTGCCAGCACGCAATCGGGTCGGGTTAGCACAGATACGCAGTATTTT	CASTQSGRVSTDTQYF
TRBV7-3	TRBJ2-3	TRBD1	-	TGTGCCAGCAGCTTAACGCAGGGGGCTGGTGATACGCAGTATTTT	CASSLTQGAGDTQYF
TRBV18	TRBJ1-1	-	-	TGTGCCAGCTCACCAATAGCCGGTCGGACCCTCTTGAACACTGAAGCTTTCTTT	CASSPIAGRTLLNTEAFF
TRBV7-6	TRBJ2-2	TRBD1	few	TGTGCCAGCAGCTCCACAGGGGTCACCGGGGAGCTGTTTTTT	CASSSTGVTGELFF
TRBV5-1	TRBJ2-1	-	-	TGCGCCAGCAGGAATTTAGGCGGGCAAATTTACAATGAGCAGTTCTTC	CASRNLGGQIYNEQFF
TRBV7-3	TRBJ2-1	TRBD1	many	TGTGCCAGCAGCAAGAGCTCGGGACAGGGAGTCGGTGAGCAGTTCTTC	CASSKSSGQGVGEQFF
TRBV7-9	TRBJ1-2	-	-	TGTGCCAGCAGCTTTACGTGGGAAGGCTACACCTTC	CASSFTWEGYTF
TRBV4-3	TRBJ1-2	-	-	TGCGCCAGCAGCCAAGATAGGAGGTTAGGAGGCTACACCTTC	CASSQDRRLGGYTF
TRBV5-1	TRBJ2-5	-	many	TGCGCCAGCAGCTTGGCCATGATGCCCTATCAAGAGACCCAGTACTTC	CASSLAMMPYQETQYF
TRBV30	TRBJ2-5	-	few	TGTGCCTGGACCCACGGAGAGACCCAGTACTTC	CAWTHGETQYF
TRBV9	TRBJ1-2	-	few	TGTGCCAGCAGCTCAGAAGGGTATGGCTACACCTTC	CASSSEGYGYTF